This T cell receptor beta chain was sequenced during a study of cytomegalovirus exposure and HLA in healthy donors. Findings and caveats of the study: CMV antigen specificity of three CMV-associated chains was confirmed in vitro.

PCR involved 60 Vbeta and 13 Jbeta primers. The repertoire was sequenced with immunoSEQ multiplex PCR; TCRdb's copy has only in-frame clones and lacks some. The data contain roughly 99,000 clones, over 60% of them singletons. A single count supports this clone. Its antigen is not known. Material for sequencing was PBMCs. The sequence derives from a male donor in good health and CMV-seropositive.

The CDR3 is CARAQGRMNTEAFF. Written as DNA, the CDR3 is TGTGCCCGAGCCCAGGGCCGGATGAACACTGAAGCTTTCTTT. The chain employs TRBV30 and TRBJ1-1, with a weak D call TRBD1 (5 bases). Germline V gives CDR1 GTSNPN, CDR2 SVGIG (reference sequence). The CDR3 is made up of 14 amino acids. V lost 8 bases and J 0 bases, leaving 16 bases between the germline ends. Full variable domain (rest looked up from reference TRBV30 and TRBJ1-1): SQTIHQWPATLVQPVGSPLSLECTVEGTSNPNLYWYRQAAGRGLQLLFYSVGIGQISSEVPQNLSASRPQDRQFILSSKKLLLSDSGFYLCARAQGRMNTEAFFGQGTRLTVV.